This T cell receptor beta chain originates from a study of cytomegalovirus exposure and HLA in healthy donors. The CDR3 loop spans 15 amino acids. V was clipped by 6 bases and J by 0 bases; unmatched bases: 5. The germline gives CDR1 MNHNS, CDR2 SASEGT. The PCR made use of 60 Vbeta and 13 Jbeta primers. Libraries were prepared by immunoSEQ multiplex PCR; TCRdb keeps only in-frame clonotypes and omits some of them. This table has 80,000 to 130,000 clones, around three quarters appearing once. The chain joins TRBV6-1 to TRBJ1-3; the match to TRBD1 covers 7 bases. This TCR derives from a female donor in good health and CMV-seropositive. The sample consisted of PBMCs. Here the CDR3 DNA reads TGTGCCAGCAGAGCGGACAGGAGCTCTGGAAACACCATATATTTT. This translates into CASRADRSSGNTIYF.